Listed here are 14 T cell receptor beta chains from one sample, sequenced in a study of blood T cell repertoires in COVID-19. Produced via immunoSEQ multiplex PCR; TCRdb's table is partial and in-frame only. The sample records about 180,000 clones, over 70% being singletons. Sequencing was performed on PBMCs or T cells enriched from blood (not recorded which). The receptors stem from a man aged 60 to 69 who had been exposed to COVID-19.

The chain joins TRBV6-5 to TRBJ2-7; TRBD1 aligns across 8 bases. The CDR3 is made up of 13 amino acids. Trimming removed 6 bases from V and 1 base from J; junction bases left unmatched: 2. The V gene's germline CDR1 is MNHEY and CDR2 SVGAGI. The CDR3 nucleotides are TGTGCCAGCAGGCGGACAGGGTCCTACGAGCAGTACTTC. This sequence encodes CASRRTGSYEQYF.

This clone has only a few counts. The V gene is TRBV19, the J gene TRBJ2-4, with a weak D call TRBD1 (5 bases). Germline CDR1 is LNHDA and CDR2 is SQIVND (reference sequence). Deletions cut 3 bases from V and 0 bases from J, with 18 bases between. The CDR3 totals 18 residues. The CDR3 nucleotides read TGTGCCAGTAGTATGTGGGCAGGGAAGAGAAGAGCCAAAAACATTCAGTACTTC. It translates to CASSMWAGKRRAKNIQYF.

This chain uses TRBV4-3 with TRBJ2-5; 8 bases align to TRBD1. The CDR3 has 15 amino acids. CDR1 and CDR2 (germline): LGHNA, YSLEER. Trimming removed 5 bases from V and 5 bases from J; junction bases left unmatched: 10. The chain's CDR3 is CASSGGQGSEETQYF. The CDR3 DNA sequence: TGCGCCAGCAGCGGCGGACAGGGTTCGGAGGAGACCCAGTACTTC.

The chain recombines TRBV11-3 with TRBJ2-2; maybe TRBD2 (7 bases). The CDR3 is 15 residues long. Trimming cost V 2 bases and J 6 bases, with 13 bases left between them. CDR1 is SGHNT, CDR2 YENEEA, per germline. The CDR3 is CASSLTPGGPGELFF. CDR3 nucleotide sequence: TGTGCCAGCAGCTTAACACCCGGGGGGCCCGGGGAGCTGTTTTTT.

This clone was counted only a few times. The rearrangement links TRBV11-3 to TRBJ1-4; 8 nucleotides match TRBD1. The CDR3 contains 17 residues. V shed 3 bases and J 0 bases; nucleotides not matched to a gene: 6. Germline assignment: CDR1 SGHNT and CDR2 YENEEA. The CDR3 protein is CASSFRTGTATNEKLFF. The CDR3, as DNA: TGTGCCAGCAGCTTCCGGACAGGGACCGCAACTAATGAAAAACTGTTTTTT.

The chain is built from TRBV19 and TRBJ2-5; TRBD2 agrees at 7 bases. Germline trimming cut 3 bases from V and 4 bases from J; bases unmatched to any gene: 11. The germline V gene has CDR1 LNHDA and CDR2 SQIVND (reference sequence). This CDR3 is 16 amino acids long. DNA of the CDR3: TGTGCCAGTAGTATCGTGGCGGGAGTAGTGTTAGAGACCCAGTACTTC. Amino acids: CASSIVAGVVLETQYF.

J is TRBJ2-4 and V is TRBV6-1; 8 bases align to TRBD2. This CDR3 spans 15 amino acids. Germline CDR1 is MNHNS and CDR2 is SASEGT. The V segment lost 1 base and the J segment 3 bases; nucleotides outside the gene matches: 2. CDR3 protein: CASSEVGRGKNIQYF. DNA for the CDR3: TGTGCCAGCAGTGAAGTCGGGAGGGGCAAAAACATTCAGTACTTC.

The chain employs TRBV28 and TRBJ2-3; possible D gene TRBD2, 5 bases. Trimming left V 6 bases short and J 1 base short, with 14 bases between. Germline V gene data show CDR1 as MDHEN and CDR2 as SYDVKM. This CDR3 has 15 amino acids. In DNA form, the CDR3 reads TGTGCCAGCAGCCCAGGAGGCGCGGGCACAGATACGCAGTATTTT. Its translation: CASSPGGAGTDTQYF.

This sequence joins TRBV5-6 and TRBJ1-1, with D hard to call. Germline CDR1 reads SGHDT; CDR2 reads YYEEEE. V was shortened by 2 bases and J by 2 bases, with 7 bases between the two germline ends. The CDR3 spans 13 residues. CDR3 sequence (DNA): TGTGCCAGCAGCTTTGGAGGAAACACTGAAGCTTTCTTT. The encoded protein is CASSFGGNTEAFF.

This rearrangement joins TRBV28 to TRBJ1-1, with D perhaps matching TRBD1 (5 bases). Per germline, CDR1 MDHEN and CDR2 SYDVKM. Trimming cost V 8 bases and J 0 bases, with 16 bases left between them. There are 15 residues in the CDR3. The CDR3 nucleotides read TGTGCCAGCGTCAGTTGGGGGGTTTTGAACACTGAAGCTTTCTTT. It specifies CASVSWGVLNTEAFF. The full variable domain, completed using reference TRBV28 and TRBJ1-1, is DVKVTQSSRYLVKRTGEKVFLECVQDMDHENMFWYRQDPGLGLRLIYFSYDVKMKEKGDIPEGYSVSREKKERFSLILESASTNQTSMYLCASVSWGVLNTEAFFGQGTRLTVV.

The chain recombines TRBV12-3 or TRBV12-4 with TRBJ1-1, with a tentative D call TRBD1 (6 bases). Trimming took off 2 bases at V and 3 bases at J, with 7 bases between the two ends. This CDR3 has 13 amino acids. CDR3 sequence (DNA): TGTGCCAGCAGTTTAAAGGGGGACACTGAAGCTTTCTTT. Amino acids: CASSLKGDTEAFF.

The rearrangement links TRBV30 to TRBJ2-3, with TRBD2 matching over 7 bases. J lost 2 bases, V lost 3 bases, and 8 bases had no gene match. The CDR3 runs to 15 residues. Germline lookup yields CDR1 GTSNPN and CDR2 SVGIG (reference sequence). CDR3 amino acids: CAWRPPGRATDTQYF. CDR3 bases: TGTGCCTGGAGACCTCCGGGGAGGGCCACAGATACGCAGTATTTT.

This chain joins TRBV5-3 and TRBJ2-1; 13 bases line up with TRBD2. TRBV5-3 is filed as an ORF, its function uncertain. The CDR3 totals 16 residues. The J segment lost 10 bases and the V segment lost 4 bases, leaving 11 bases of the junction unmatched. CDR3 amino acids: CARSVPGLAGCLEQFF. CDR3 DNA sequence: TGTGCCAGAAGCGTTCCGGGACTAGCGGGATGTTTGGAGCAGTTCTTC.

The chain is built from TRBV4-1 and TRBJ1-1, with a weak D call TRBD1 (6 bases). The length of the CDR3 is 16 residues. CDR1 and CDR2 (germline): MGHRA, YSYEKL. Trimming removed 5 bases from V and 4 bases from J, with 20 bases in between. Written as DNA, the CDR3 is TGCGCCAGCAGCGCCAGGGGAGCTCTCGGCGGCACTGAAGCTTTCTTT. This codes for CASSARGALGGTEAFF.